The clone carrying this T cell receptor beta chain is labeled medium-sized. Its antigen is undetermined. This entry comes from a study of T-cell memory formation after mild COVID-19. Study at large: TCR clusters were mostly confined to one donor each.

The CDR3 covers 17 residues. Germline V gene sequence: CDR1 LGHNA, CDR2 YSLEER. Trimming stripped 0 bases from V and 0 bases from J, with 13 bases between. Study conclusions and caveats: Day 15 to 85 contracting clones showed balanced CD4/CD8; day 15 to 37 expanders favored CD4+.

Using its own MiXCR run on the 5' RACE reads, TCRdb lists one record per CDR3 protein. Found here are some 57,000 distinct CDR3 sequences, 9% to 15% of them singletons; the top ten hold about 25%. The sequenced material came from PBMCs or a T cell subset sorted from them (not recorded which). The chain carries TRBV4-3 and TRBJ2-3; D possibly corresponds to TRBD1 (6 bases). This TCR derives from a man aged 18 to 29 who had mild COVID-19 (a few samples of this study predate the infection). Cell type and time point are not known. The CDR3 nucleotides read TGCGCCAGCAGCCAAGATTGGTCGACAGGCAGCACAGATACGCAGTATTTT. Its protein is CASSQDWSTGSTDTQYF.